The entry below describes one T cell receptor beta chain. This CDR3 region has 13 residues. Germline V CDR1 and CDR2: SGHDN, FVKESK. With 4 bases removed from V and 7 bases from J, the gap between germline ends came to 13 bases. The record originates from a study of blood T cells in healthy people across ages. Healthy Caucasian individuals from Russia aged roughly 6 to 90 served as donors. Next came a second PCR, run for 7 to 11 cycles, which used a sample-barcoded 5' primer along with a J-beta primer mix. TCRdb redid the calling of the 5' RACE reads with MiXCR, one entry per CDR3 protein. The table has 540,000 or so distinct CDR3 sequences, 24% seen once. Separately, the same data were catalogued under a study of T cells of mothers and their children.

The J gene is TRBJ1-2, the V gene TRBV14; D is undetermined. The sequence came from a boy aged 10-17 years in good health. Sequencing was carried out using blood. The DNA of the CDR3 is TGTGCCAGCAGCCTCAGCCCCTCGGGTGGCTACACCTTC. It specifies CASSLSPSGGYTF.